This T cell receptor beta chain was sequenced for a study of OX40 agonist ivuxolimab in advanced cancers. Study-level information: Earlier anti-PD-1, anti-PD-L1 or anti-CTLA-4 therapy was permitted; roughly 40% had received some.

Profiled with immunoSEQ multiplex PCR; TCRdb holds only in-frame clones, not every one. The table shows about 79,000 clones, with about 85% occurring only once. The V end was cut by 4 bases, the J end by 4 bases, with 12 bases between. The V gene's germline CDR1 is SGHAT and CDR2 FQNNGV. CDR3 size: 14 residues. No patient had autoimmune disease or received systemic immunosuppression. The source material was CD4+ or CD8+ T cells sorted from blood, sampled in a trial of the OX40 agonist ivuxolimab. This receptor was identified in an adult with an advanced solid tumor such as melanoma, head and neck, liver or kidney cancer. This chain connects TRBV11-2 to TRBJ2-3; D is unresolved. The CDR3 nucleotides are TGTGCCAGCAGCTCGCGACTGGAGTCAGATACGCAGTATTTT. It yields the protein CASSSRLESDTQYF.